The present TCR beta chain was sequenced within a study of T-cell memory formation after mild COVID-19. TCRdb reprocessed the 5' RACE reads with MiXCR, giving one entry per CDR3 protein. The table includes approximately 400,000 distinct CDR3 sequences, approximately 24% detected once. Trimming took 0 bases from V and 1 from J; bases not matched to a gene: 3. The CDR3 sequence is 16 residues long. Germline loops: CDR1 SGHRS, CDR2 YFSETQ. In its sample, this clonotype was seen a few times. The material sequenced was PBMCs or a T cell subset sorted from them (not recorded which). This clonotype was obtained from an adult woman who had mild COVID-19 (a few samples of this study predate the infection). Cell type and time point are not known. V gene TRBV5-1 combines with J gene TRBJ1-3, with TRBD1 matching 8 bases. The CDR3 protein is CASSLDRGESGNTIYF. Here the CDR3 DNA reads TGCGCCAGCAGCTTGGACAGGGGGGAATCTGGAAACACCATATATTTT.